The 20 T cell receptor beta chains below come from one sample, sequenced in a study of cytomegalovirus exposure and HLA in healthy donors. PCR primers comprised 60 Vbeta and 13 Jbeta primers. Clones were read by immunoSEQ multiplex PCR, and TCRdb kept only the in-frame ones, dropping some. The sample records around 200,000 clones, over 75% being singletons. The sequencing input was PBMCs. These receptor sequences come from a man aged 45 to 65 in good health and CMV-seronegative.

The chain combines TRBV9 with TRBJ2-1, with D unresolved. There are 13 residues in the CDR3. Germline CDR1 reads SGDLS; CDR2 reads YYNGEE. Trimming shortened V by 6 bases and J by 5 bases, and 12 bases separated the two germline ends. This CDR3 is CASTKSLNNEQFF. For the CDR3, the DNA is TGTGCCAGCACCAAATCCCTAAACAATGAGCAGTTCTTC.

The chain links TRBV5-6 to TRBJ1-2; 7 bases are shared with TRBD1. The CDR3 contains 13 residues. Trimming cost V 9 bases and J 4 bases; bases outside gene matches: 9. Germline V gene sequence: CDR1 SGHDT, CDR2 YYEEEE. The CDR3 loop is CATQGQRGYGYTF. The CDR3 DNA reads TGTGCCACCCAGGGACAGAGGGGCTATGGCTACACCTTC.

This clone was detected a few times. This chain links TRBV4-3 with TRBJ1-6; no clear D. The CDR3 consists of 14 residues. V was cut by 3 bases and J by 8 bases, with 11 bases left in between. Germline values: CDR1 LGHNA, CDR2 YSLEER. The DNA of the CDR3 is TGCGCCAGCAGCCAGGATGGAAGCGATTCACCCCTCCACTTT. This sequence encodes CASSQDGSDSPLHF.

This rearrangement joins TRBV30 to TRBJ1-4; 10 bases are shared with TRBD1. Germline V gene data show CDR1 as GTSNPN and CDR2 as SVGIG (reference sequence). V gave up 5 bases and J gave up 8 bases; unmatched junction bases: 5. The CDR3 runs 13 residues. The CDR3, as DNA: TGTGCCTGGGACAGGGGGCGTGGGGAAAAACTGTTTTTT. As protein: CAWDRGRGEKLFF.

This rearrangement joins TRBV7-2 to TRBJ2-1; weak D call: TRBD1 (6 bases). Germline-derived CDR1 and CDR2 are SGHTA and FQGNSA. V was shortened by 6 bases and J by 6 bases, with 12 bases between the two germline ends. The CDR3 loop spans 13 amino acids. CDR3 residues: CASRQNRANEQFF. The CDR3 nucleotides read TGTGCCAGCAGGCAAAACAGGGCCAATGAGCAGTTCTTC.

The V call is TRBV27, the J call TRBJ2-6, with 11 bases matching TRBD1. Germline V gene data show CDR1 as MNHEY and CDR2 as SMNVEV (reference sequence). Trimming removed 2 bases from V and 0 bases from J; junction bases left unmatched: 0. The CDR3 runs to 17 residues. CDR3: CASSLGTGGSGANVLTF. CDR3 sequence (DNA): TGTGCCAGCAGTTTAGGGACAGGGGGCTCTGGGGCCAACGTCCTGACTTTC.

The chain uses TRBV25-1 and TRBJ2-5; possibly TRBD1 for D (5 bases). Trimming removed 10 bases from V and 5 bases from J, with 23 bases in between. Germline CDR1 reads MGHDK; CDR2 reads SYGVNS. The CDR3 is 15 residues long. Here the CDR3 DNA reads TGTGCCACCTCAAAGGAGACAGTGGCTAGGGAGACCCAGTACTTC. Translated, it gives CATSKETVARETQYF. Using reference TRBV25-1 and TRBJ2-5 for the parts outside the CDR3, the full variable domain is EADIYQTPRYLVIGTGKKITLECSQTMGHDKMYWYQQDPGMELHLIHYSYGVNSTEKGDLSSESTVSRIRTEHFPLTLESARPSHTSQYLCATSKETVARETQYFGPGTRLLVL.

The chain recombines TRBV6-5 with TRBJ1-4; D remains ambiguous. V shed 8 bases and J shed 3 bases, with 10 bases lying between them. The CDR3 runs 13 residues. The germline gives CDR1 MNHEY, CDR2 SVGAGI. The CDR3 DNA reads TGTGCCAGCCACAGACGCCCTAATGAAAAACTGTTTTTT. This translates into CASHRRPNEKLFF.

In its sample, this clone was seen once. V gene TRBV19 combines with J gene TRBJ2-7; D is perhaps TRBD2 (7 bases). Germline CDR1 reads LNHDA; CDR2 reads SQIVND (reference sequence). CDR3 length equals 14 residues. V was shortened by 3 bases and J by 4 bases, with 13 bases between the two germline ends. The CDR3 loop is CASSIRGAGYEQYF. In DNA form, the CDR3 reads TGTGCCAGTAGTATTCGGGGGGCCGGTTACGAGCAGTACTTC.

On this clone: Other DNA variants within this sample encode the same CDR3. The chain uses TRBV20-1 and TRBJ2-5; 8 bases agree with TRBD1. The length of the CDR3 is 11 residues. Germline V CDR1 and CDR2: DFQATT, SNEGSKA (reference sequence). V trimming: 5 bases; J trimming: 5 bases; junction bases outside the gene matches: 1. CDR3 in DNA: TGCAGTGCTCGACAGGGGGAGACCCAGTACTTC. Translated: CSARQGETQYF.

The chain carries TRBV25-1 and TRBJ2-3, with D possibly TRBD2 on 5 matching bases. The ends were cut back, 7 bases at V and 8 bases at J, with 13 bases in the middle. This CDR3 has 12 amino acids. The germline gives CDR1 MGHDK, CDR2 SYGVNS. In DNA form, the CDR3 reads TGTGCCAGCAACTACGGTGCGGGTACGCAGTATTTT. This sequence encodes CASNYGAGTQYF.

The CDR3: CASSVGQASNQPQHF. Here the CDR3 DNA reads TGTGCCAGCAGTGTAGGACAGGCTAGCAATCAGCCCCAGCATTTT. The J gene is TRBJ1-5, the V gene TRBV2; 7 nucleotides align to TRBD1. The CDR3 runs to 15 residues. V shed 4 bases and J 0 bases; nucleotides not matched to a gene: 3. CDR1 SNHLY and CDR2 FYNNEI come from the germline V gene. Full variable domain (rest looked up from reference TRBV2 and TRBJ1-5): EPEVTQTPSHQVTQMGQEVILRCVPISNHLYFYWYRQILGQKVEFLVSFYNNEISEKSEIFDDQFSVERPDGSNFTLKIRSTKLEDSAMYFCASSVGQASNQPQHFGDGTRLSIL.

The chain has TRBV10-3 and TRBJ1-4; 12 bases are a match to TRBD1. The trim removed 1 base at V and 3 bases at J, leaving 6 bases unmatched. Germline values: CDR1 ENHRY, CDR2 SYGVKD. The CDR3 spans 18 residues. For the CDR3, the DNA is TGTGCCATCAGTGAGTTACCGGGACAGGGGGCGGCTAATGAAAAACTGTTTTTT. Protein sequence: CAISELPGQGAANEKLFF.

This chain connects TRBV5-6 to TRBJ2-2, with 7 nucleotides matching TRBD1. This CDR3 has 16 amino acids. V was clipped by 4 bases and J by 6 bases; unmatched bases: 12. Germline CDR1 is SGHDT and CDR2 is YYEEEE. The CDR3 loop reads CASSIGTVNFPGELFF. CDR3 DNA sequence: TGTGCCAGCAGCATTGGGACAGTTAATTTTCCCGGGGAGCTGTTTTTT.

The chain combines TRBV5-1 with TRBJ1-1; D not certain. The length of the CDR3 is 14 residues. The V and J ends lost 3 bases and 3 bases respectively, with 12 bases between them. Per the germline V gene, CDR1 is SGHRS and CDR2 is YFSETQ. CDR3 protein: CASSSSVGHTEAFF. Here the CDR3 DNA reads TGCGCCAGCAGCTCGTCGGTTGGTCACACTGAAGCTTTCTTT. Complete variable domain (other parts from reference TRBV5-1 and TRBJ1-1): KAGVTQTPRYLIKTRGQQVTLSCSPISGHRSVSWYQQTPGQGLQFLFEYFSETQRNKGNFPGRFSGRQFSNSRSEMNVSTLELGDSALYLCASSSSVGHTEAFFGQGTRLTVV.

The count of this clone is one. V usage is TRBV7-2 and J usage is TRBJ1-1; no clear D gene. The CDR3 runs 11 residues. CDR1 is SGHTA, CDR2 FQGNSA, per germline. The V end lost 5 bases, the J end lost 8 bases, and 9 bases lay between the germline ends. The CDR3: CASSLTYEAFF. In nucleotides, the CDR3 is TGTGCCAGCAGCCTCACATACGAAGCTTTCTTT.

In DNA, the CDR3 is TGCGCCAGCAGCGGGGGGACAGGGGGGCAAGAGACCCAGTACTTC. Amino acid sequence: CASSGGTGGQETQYF. The V and J genes are TRBV5-1 and TRBJ2-5; 11 nucleotides agree with TRBD1. After removal of 4 bases from V and 2 bases from J, the junction contained 4 bases not matched to a gene. The CDR3 length is 15 residues. The germline V gene encodes CDR1 SGHRS and CDR2 YFSETQ.

V and J are TRBV14 and TRBJ2-3; possibly TRBD2 for D (5 bases). The length of the CDR3 is 15 residues. The germline gives CDR1 SGHDN, CDR2 FVKESK. V was clipped by 0 bases and J by 3 bases, with 10 bases between them. The CDR3 sequence: CASSQDYGITDTQYF. In DNA, the CDR3 is TGTGCCAGCAGCCAAGATTACGGGATTACAGATACGCAGTATTTT. The variable domain in full, completed from reference TRBV14 and TRBJ2-3, reads EAGVTQFPSHSVIEKGQTVTLRCDPISGHDNLYWYRRVMGKEIKFLLHFVKESKQDESGMPNNRFLAERTGGTYSTLKVQPAELEDSGVYFCASSQDYGITDTQYFGPGTRLTVL.

About this clone itself: The CDR3 does not end in the conserved phenylalanine or tryptophan, so this is likely a read error. The V call is TRBV7-9, the J call TRBJ2-7; TRBD2 aligns across 11 bases. V shed 8 bases and J 2 bases; nucleotides not matched to a gene: 8. CDR3 size: 15 residues. Germline V gene lookup returns CDR1 SEHNR and CDR2 FQNEAQ (reference sequence). CDR3 sequence: CASDPGLAGPYEQYL. The CDR3 DNA follows: TGTGCCAGCGACCCCGGACTAGCGGGCCCCTACGAGCAGTACCTC.

This clone was recorded only once. The chain employs TRBV6-5 and TRBJ2-1; 8 bases agree with TRBD1. This CDR3 comprises 14 residues. Germline CDR1 reads MNHEY; CDR2 reads SVGAGI. V lost 6 bases to trimming and J lost 8 bases; unmatched junction nucleotides: 9. CDR3 sequence (DNA): TGTGCCAGCAGAACCCCGAACAGGGGGTATGAGCAGTTCTTC. Its protein is CASRTPNRGYEQFF.